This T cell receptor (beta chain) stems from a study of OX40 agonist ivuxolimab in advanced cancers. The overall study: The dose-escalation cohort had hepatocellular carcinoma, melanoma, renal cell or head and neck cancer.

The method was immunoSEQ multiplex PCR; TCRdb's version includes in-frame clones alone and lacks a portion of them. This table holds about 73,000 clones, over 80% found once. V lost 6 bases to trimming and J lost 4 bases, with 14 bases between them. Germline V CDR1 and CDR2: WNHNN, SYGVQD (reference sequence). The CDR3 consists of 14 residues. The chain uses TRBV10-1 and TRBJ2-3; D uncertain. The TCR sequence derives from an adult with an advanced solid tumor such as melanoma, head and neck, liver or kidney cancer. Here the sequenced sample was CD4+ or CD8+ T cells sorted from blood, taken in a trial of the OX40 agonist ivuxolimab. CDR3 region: CASSRALGADTQYF. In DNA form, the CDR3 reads TGCGCCAGCAGCCGGGCCCTTGGCGCAGATACGCAGTATTTT.